This T cell receptor (beta chain) was sequenced for a study of regulatory T cells in long-lasting Graves disease. This clonotype appeared many times. The authors built TCR beta libraries using iRepertoire HTBI primers and Arm-PCR of CDR3 regions. In TCRdb, the multiplex PCR reads were re-called with MiXCR into one record per CDR3 protein. This sample has hundreds of thousands of distinct CDR3 sequences, with 13% found just once. Germline-derived CDR1 and CDR2 are SNHLY and FYNNEI. The length of the CDR3 is 13 residues. Trimming stripped 3 bases from V and 2 bases from J, with 5 bases between. Time point of the sample: newly diagnosed GD, antithyroid drugs for less than 3 months. Construction of the TCR library relied on RNA isolated from PBMCs. These data were likewise used in another study, on T cells in Graves' hyperthyroidism and ophthalmopathy. That study adds: Stable disease denoted Graves' hyperthyroidism without ophthalmopathy progression within 18 months. The TCR CDR3 was amplified in a first-round RT-PCR using the HTBI primer set.

The material sequenced was peripheral blood mononuclear cells (PBMCs), taken at new diagnosis, from a patient treated with antithyroid drugs. V usage is TRBV2 and J usage is TRBJ2-1; D not resolved. The clonotype comes from a man between 25 and 39 years old with Graves disease. DNA of the CDR3: TGTGCCAGCAGTGATGTAGCCTACAATGAGCAGTTCTTC. It is translated as CASSDVAYNEQFF.